The T cell receptor beta chain described here comes from a study of shared T cell receptors in the human thymus. Germline V gene data show CDR1 as MDHEN and CDR2 as SYDVKM. CDR3 length: 12 residues. V trimming: 3 bases; J trimming: 4 bases; junction bases outside the gene matches: 0. Assay used: immunoSEQ multiplex PCR; TCRdb lists only in-frame clones, some missing. The sample carries roughly 660,000 clones, 88% recorded once. This sample was also put to use in a study of human thymus T cells. As reported in that work: The donors were infants in Finland with congenital heart defects, otherwise immunologically healthy. In corrective heart surgery, resections were taken, and these provided the thymus tissue. Gene usage for V and J segments appeared biased in thymic and blood repertoires. Related research examined unrelated individuals and reported that their thymic repertoires overlapped highly.

The sample consisted of thymocytes. The source is a boy in the first two years of life with a congenital heart defect. V and J are TRBV28 and TRBJ2-7; 7 bases are a match to TRBD2. CDR3 DNA: TGTGCCAGCAGTTTGGGACTATACGAGCAGTACTTC. Its protein is CASSLGLYEQYF.